These T cell receptor beta chains were read from a single sample in a study of neoadjuvant anti-PD-1 for oral cavity cancer. Clones were sequenced by immunoSEQ multiplex PCR, and TCRdb holds only the in-frame ones, with some missing. The sample contains roughly 8,100 clones, roughly three quarters of which appear only once. The sample was PBMCs, taken after nivolumab (anti-PD-1) treatment. Every receptor here comes from a person between 40 and 85 years old with oral cavity squamous cell carcinoma. The CDR3 runs from the conserved cysteine through the conserved F or W. The order of the fields is V gene, clone size, D gene, J gene, CDR3 DNA, CDR3 protein. The D gene is left open where the match is weak. Clone size appears in some rows only: once, few, many, or a class for an expanded clone.

>TRBV19|NA|TRBD1|TRBJ1-2
TGTGCCAGTAGAACATTAACCGGGACAGCTAACTATGGCTACACCTTC
CASRTLTGTANYGYTF
>TRBV5-1|few|NA|TRBJ2-2
TGCGCCAGCAGCTTGGGAGGAACCGGGGAGCTGTTTTTT
CASSLGGTGELFF
>TRBV11-2|NA|TRBD2|TRBJ2-7
TGTGCCAGCAGCTTAGTTGGACTAGCCTACGAGCAGTACTTC
CASSLVGLAYEQYF
>TRBV10-2|NA|NA|TRBJ1-5
TGCGCCAGCAGTGAGTCGTCGGGATTGAGCAATCAGCCCCAGCATTTT
CASSESSGLSNQPQHF
>TRBV6-6|NA|NA|TRBJ1-1
TGTGCCAGCAGTTACCTACCCCGGGGGGGGAACACTGAAGCTTTCTTT
CASSYLPRGGNTEAFF
>TRBV5-8|NA|NA|TRBJ2-2
TGTGCCAGCAGCTTGGTCCCCGGGGAGCTGTTTTTT
CASSLVPGELFF
>TRBV6-6|NA|TRBD1|TRBJ1-4
TGTGCCAGCAGTTACTCGGACAGGGGGCATGAAAAACTGTTTTTT
CASSYSDRGHEKLFF
>TRBV6-1|NA|NA|TRBJ2-1
TGTGCCAGCAGTCCCCGAAACAATGAGCAGTTCTTC
CASSPRNNEQFF
>TRBV11-2|NA|NA|TRBJ1-1
TGTGCCAGCAGTCATTGGAACACTGAAGCTTTCTTT
CASSHWNTEAFF
>TRBV10-3|NA|NA|TRBJ2-1
TGTGCCATCAGGCCTCTCGGCCGCAATGAGCAGTTCTTC
CAIRPLGRNEQFF
>TRBV7-2|NA|NA|TRBJ2-1
TGTGCCAGCAGCGGTACGGGGGCTAGAGTGGGCAATGAGCAGTTCTTC
CASSGTGARVGNEQFF
>TRBV14|NA|NA|TRBJ2-7
TGTGCCAGCAGCCTAAGACAGGGAGGAGGCGAGCAGTACTTC
CASSLRQGGGEQYF
>TRBV9|few|TRBD2|TRBJ2-7
TGTGCCAGCAGCGTAGGGCTCAGCGGGGGAGTCTACGAGCAGTACTTC
CASSVGLSGGVYEQYF
>TRBV4-2|NA|TRBD1|TRBJ1-4
TGTGCCAGCAGCCTGGGCCCAGGGACAGATGAAAAACTGTTTTTT
CASSLGPGTDEKLFF
>TRBV5-4|NA|NA|TRBJ2-5
TGTGCCAGCAGCTTGGCCGGGCAGGGGGAGACCCAGTACTTC
CASSLAGQGETQYF
>TRBV7-2|NA|TRBD2|TRBJ2-7
TGTGCCAGCAGCTTAGTTGCTAGCGGGTTTGCCCCGGGGGAGCAGTACTTC
CASSLVASGFAPGEQYF
>TRBV5-6|NA|NA|TRBJ2-3
TGTGCCAGCAGCTTGGTGGGGAACACAGATACGCAGTATTTT
CASSLVGNTDTQYF
>TRBV10-3|NA|NA|TRBJ1-1
TGTGCCATCAGTGACAGATACACTGAAGCTTTCTTT
CAISDRYTEAFF
>TRBV2|NA|NA|TRBJ2-2
TGTGCCAGCAGTGGTCAGGGATCGAACACCGGGGAGCTGTTTTTT
CASSGQGSNTGELFF
>TRBV15|NA|TRBD2|TRBJ2-3
TGTGCCACCAGCAGAGATGCGGGGGGCGCAGATACGCAGTATTTT
CATSRDAGGADTQYF
>TRBV6-1|once|TRBD1|TRBJ1-2
TGTGCCAGCAGTGATGGGACAGGGGGTAACTATGGCTACACCTTC
CASSDGTGGNYGYTF
>TRBV5-4|NA|NA|TRBJ2-5
TGTGCCAGCAGCTTGGCCACTCAAGAGACCCAGTACTTC
CASSLATQETQYF
>TRBV11-2|NA|NA|TRBJ2-1
TGTGCCAGCAGCCCGAACAGGCATTCGAGGGAGTTCTTC
CASSPNRHSREFF
>TRBV29-1|NA|NA|TRBJ2-2
TGCAGCGTTGATCCGGGTGGCCACGGGGAGCTGTTTTTT
CSVDPGGHGELFF
>TRBV7-9|NA|NA|TRBJ1-2
TGTGCCAGCAGCTTAGCAGAACCAATTGGTGGCTACACCTTC
CASSLAEPIGGYTF
>TRBV7-6|NA|NA|TRBJ2-5
TGTGCCAGCAGCTTGGGCGTTGGGGTGGAGGCCCAGTACTTC
CASSLGVGVEAQYF
>TRBV5-1|NA|TRBD1|TRBJ1-2
TGCGCCAGCAGCTTATTGGCGGGACAGGAGGGCTATGGCTACACCTTC
CASSLLAGQEGYGYTF
>TRBV28|NA|NA|TRBJ2-1
TGTGCCAGCAGTTTAGCCAATGAGCAGTTCTTC
CASSLANEQFF
>TRBV19|NA|NA|TRBJ1-5
TGTGCCTGTCAGGGGACGGCAGGCCACTATCAGCCCCAGCATTTT
CACQGTAGHYQPQHF
>TRBV19|NA|NA|TRBJ2-5
TGTGCCAGTAAGGGAGAAGAGACCCAGTACTTC
CASKGEETQYF
>TRBV4-3|NA|NA|TRBJ2-5
TGCGCCAGCAGCCAAGTTCAAACAGGGCAGACCCAGTACTTC
CASSQVQTGQTQYF
>TRBV18|NA|TRBD1|TRBJ1-2
TGTGCCAGCTCACCCGAAATTTCGAACAGGGGAAGAGCGCGCGGCTACACCTTC
CASSPEISNRGRARGYTF
>TRBV7-6|NA|TRBD1|TRBJ1-3
TGTGCCAGCAGCTTAGAGGGGGCTGCGGGGGCCTCGGGAGGAAACACCATATATTTT
CASSLEGAAGASGGNTIYF
>TRBV7-9|NA|TRBD1|TRBJ2-5
TGTGCCAGCAGCTCCCGGACAGGGGGCAACAGGGCGGAAGAGACCCAGTACTTC
CASSSRTGGNRAEETQYF
>TRBV2|few|NA|TRBJ1-5
TGTGCCAGCAGCCTCTATAGCAATCAGCCCCAGCATTTT
CASSLYSNQPQHF
>TRBV10-3|NA|NA|TRBJ1-5
TGTGCCATCAGCGAGGGTCGGGCGAGCAATCAGCCCCAGCATTTT
CAISEGRASNQPQHF
>TRBV6-1|NA|NA|TRBJ2-1
TGTGCCAGTACGGGGGACCACCATGGGGTCAATGAGCAGTTCTTC
CASTGDHHGVNEQFF
>TRBV6-1|NA|TRBD2|TRBJ2-7
TGTGCCAGCAGTGAAACTAGCGGGGGGGCCTACGAGCAGTACTTC
CASSETSGGAYEQYF
>TRBV18|NA|NA|TRBJ1-5
TGTGCCAGCTCACCCAAAGAGGATCAGCCCCAGCATTTT
CASSPKEDQPQHF
>TRBV19|NA|NA|TRBJ1-6
TGTGCCACAGAAATTAAGGGGGGCTCAGGCTCACCCCTCCACTTT
CATEIKGGSGSPLHF